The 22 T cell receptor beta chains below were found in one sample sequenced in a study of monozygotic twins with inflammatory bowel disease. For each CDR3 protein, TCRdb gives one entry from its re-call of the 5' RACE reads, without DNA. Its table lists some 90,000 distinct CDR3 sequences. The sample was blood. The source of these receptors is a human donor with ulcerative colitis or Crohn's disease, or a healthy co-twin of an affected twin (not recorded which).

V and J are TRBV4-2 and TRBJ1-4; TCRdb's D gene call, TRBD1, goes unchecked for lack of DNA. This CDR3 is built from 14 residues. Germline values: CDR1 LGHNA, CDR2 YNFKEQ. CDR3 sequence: CASSLGQRNEKLFF.

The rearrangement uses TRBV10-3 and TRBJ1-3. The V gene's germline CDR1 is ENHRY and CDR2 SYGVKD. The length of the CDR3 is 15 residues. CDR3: CAISESAGSGNTIYF.

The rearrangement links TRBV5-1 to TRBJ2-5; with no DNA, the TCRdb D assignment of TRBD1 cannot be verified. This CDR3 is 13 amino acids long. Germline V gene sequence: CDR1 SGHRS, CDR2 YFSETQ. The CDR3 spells CASSLRTEETQYF.

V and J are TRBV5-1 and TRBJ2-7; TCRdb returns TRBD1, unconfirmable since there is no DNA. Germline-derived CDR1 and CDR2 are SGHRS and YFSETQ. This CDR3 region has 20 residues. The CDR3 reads CASSQNRRGQDLVRTYEQYF. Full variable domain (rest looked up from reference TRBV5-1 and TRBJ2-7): KAGVTQTPRYLIKTRGQQVTLSCSPISGHRSVSWYQQTPGQGLQFLFEYFSETQRNKGNFPGRFSGRQFSNSRSEMNVSTLELGDSALYLCASSQNRRGQDLVRTYEQYFGPGTRLTVT.

The CDR3 sequence is CAPLEHRARAEQYF. The chain combines TRBV20-1 with TRBJ2-7; checking the TCRdb D call of TRBD2 is not possible without DNA. The CDR3 contains 14 residues. CDR1 DFQATT and CDR2 SNEGSKA come from the germline V gene (reference sequence).

The CDR3 spells CASSFLDKANTGELFF. The chain has TRBV7-8 and TRBJ2-2. The germline V gene has CDR1 SGHVS and CDR2 FQNEAQ. This CDR3 contains 16 residues.

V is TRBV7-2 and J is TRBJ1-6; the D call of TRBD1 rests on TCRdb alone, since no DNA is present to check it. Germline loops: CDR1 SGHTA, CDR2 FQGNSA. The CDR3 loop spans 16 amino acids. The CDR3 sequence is CASSSERQGRNSPLHF.

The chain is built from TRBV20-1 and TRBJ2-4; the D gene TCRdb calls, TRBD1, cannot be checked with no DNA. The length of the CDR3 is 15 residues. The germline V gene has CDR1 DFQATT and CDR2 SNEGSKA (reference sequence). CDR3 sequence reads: CSASLGTGEGNIQYF.

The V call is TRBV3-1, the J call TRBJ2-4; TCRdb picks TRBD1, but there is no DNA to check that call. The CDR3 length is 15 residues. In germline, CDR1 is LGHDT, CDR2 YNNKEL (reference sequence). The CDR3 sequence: CASSQLRTGENIQYF.

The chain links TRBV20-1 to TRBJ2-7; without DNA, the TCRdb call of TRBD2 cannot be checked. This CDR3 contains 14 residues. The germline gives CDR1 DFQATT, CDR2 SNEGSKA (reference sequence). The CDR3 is CSARETGSLGEQYF.

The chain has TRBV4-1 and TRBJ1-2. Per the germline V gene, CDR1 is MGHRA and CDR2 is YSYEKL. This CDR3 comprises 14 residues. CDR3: CASSQDRVSYGYTF.

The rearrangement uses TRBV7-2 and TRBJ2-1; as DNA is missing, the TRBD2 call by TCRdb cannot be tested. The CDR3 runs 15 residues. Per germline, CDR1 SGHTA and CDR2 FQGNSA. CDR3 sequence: CASSLIAVPYNEQFF.

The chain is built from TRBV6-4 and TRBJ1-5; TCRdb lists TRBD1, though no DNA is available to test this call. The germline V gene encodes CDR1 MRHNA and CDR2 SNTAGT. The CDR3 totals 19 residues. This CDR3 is CASSRIDRERPYSNQPQHF.

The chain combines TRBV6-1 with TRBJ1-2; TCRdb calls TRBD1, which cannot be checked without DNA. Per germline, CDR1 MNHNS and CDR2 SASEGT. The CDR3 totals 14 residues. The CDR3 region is CASHSITGSRGYTF.

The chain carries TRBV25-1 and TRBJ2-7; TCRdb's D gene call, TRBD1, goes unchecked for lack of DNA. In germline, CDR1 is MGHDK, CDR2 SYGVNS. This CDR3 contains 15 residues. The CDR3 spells CASSAPNRPVGEQYF.

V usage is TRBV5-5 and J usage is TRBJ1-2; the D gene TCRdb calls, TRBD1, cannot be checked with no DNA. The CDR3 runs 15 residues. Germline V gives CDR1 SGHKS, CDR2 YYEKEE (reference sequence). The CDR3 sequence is CASSLSGANNYGYTF.

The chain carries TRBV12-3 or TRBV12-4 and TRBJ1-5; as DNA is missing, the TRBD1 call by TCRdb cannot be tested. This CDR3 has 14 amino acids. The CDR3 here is CASRAGQLNQPQHF.

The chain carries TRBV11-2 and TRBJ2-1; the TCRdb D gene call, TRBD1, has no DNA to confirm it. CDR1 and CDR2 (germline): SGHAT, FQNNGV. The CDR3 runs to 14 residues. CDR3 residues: CASSLGYGGGEQFF.

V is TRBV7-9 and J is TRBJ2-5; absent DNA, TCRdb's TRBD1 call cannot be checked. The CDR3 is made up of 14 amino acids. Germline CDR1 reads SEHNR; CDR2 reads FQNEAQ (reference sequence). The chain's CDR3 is CAITGQGWRETQYF.

CDR3 in amino acids: CASSQGRQGVRSEAFF. V and J are TRBV3-1 and TRBJ1-1; TCRdb designates TRBD1, a call that cannot be tested without DNA. Per the germline V gene, CDR1 is LGHDT and CDR2 is YNNKEL (reference sequence). The CDR3 is 16 residues long. The variable domain in full, with the rest retrieved from reference TRBV3-1 and TRBJ1-1, is DTAVSQTPKYLVTQMGNDKSIKCEQNLGHDTMYWYKQDSKKFLKIMFSYNNKELIINETVPNRFSPKSPDKAHLNLHINSLELGDSAVYFCASSQGRQGVRSEAFFGQGTRLTVV.

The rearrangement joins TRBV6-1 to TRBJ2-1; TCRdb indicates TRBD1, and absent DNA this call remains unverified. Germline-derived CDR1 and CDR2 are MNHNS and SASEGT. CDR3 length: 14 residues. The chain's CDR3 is CASRPGQGYNEQFF.

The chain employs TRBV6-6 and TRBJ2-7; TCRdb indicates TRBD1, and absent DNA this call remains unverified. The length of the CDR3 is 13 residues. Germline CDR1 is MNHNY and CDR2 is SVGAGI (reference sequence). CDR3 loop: CASSYRDSYEQYF.